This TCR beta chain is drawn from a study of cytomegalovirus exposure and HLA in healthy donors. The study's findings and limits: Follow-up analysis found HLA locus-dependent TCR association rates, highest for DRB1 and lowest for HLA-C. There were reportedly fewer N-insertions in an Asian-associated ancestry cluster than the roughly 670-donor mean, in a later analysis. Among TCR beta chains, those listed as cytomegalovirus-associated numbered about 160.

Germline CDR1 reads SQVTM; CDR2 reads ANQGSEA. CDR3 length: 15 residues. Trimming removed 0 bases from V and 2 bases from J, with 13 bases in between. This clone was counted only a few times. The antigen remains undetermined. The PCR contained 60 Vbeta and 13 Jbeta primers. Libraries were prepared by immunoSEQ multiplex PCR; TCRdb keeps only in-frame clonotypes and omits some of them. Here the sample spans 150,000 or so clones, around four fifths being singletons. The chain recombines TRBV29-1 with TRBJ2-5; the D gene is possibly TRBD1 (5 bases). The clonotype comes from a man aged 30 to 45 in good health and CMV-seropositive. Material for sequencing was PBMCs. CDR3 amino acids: CSVEDPTGWQETQYF. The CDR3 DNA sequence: TGCAGCGTTGAAGATCCAACAGGTTGGCAAGAGACCCAGTACTTC.